This T cell receptor beta chain derives from a study of response to subunit inactivated influenza vaccine. V trimming: 1 base; J trimming: 7 bases; junction bases outside the gene matches: 7. Germline CDR1 and CDR2: DFQATT and SNEGSKA (reference sequence). The CDR3 consists of 14 residues. About this clonotype: Its antigen is unknown.

Overall study results and limits: The authors suggested that few new T cells are recruited per seasonal influenza vaccination.

A single record per CDR3 protein comes from TCRdb applying MiXCR to the RT-PCR reads. The table shows around 580,000 distinct CDR3 sequences, with 10% to 15% occurring only once. The chain employs TRBV20-1 and TRBJ2-1; 7 positions agree with TRBD2. The origin of this receptor is a man aged 45 to 65 who received an inactivated influenza vaccine. The source material was PBMCs from blood, sampled on the day of vaccination. For the CDR3, the DNA is TGCAGTGCTAGAGGGACTAGTGCGTCTAATGAGCAGTTCTTC. Protein sequence: CSARGTSASNEQFF.